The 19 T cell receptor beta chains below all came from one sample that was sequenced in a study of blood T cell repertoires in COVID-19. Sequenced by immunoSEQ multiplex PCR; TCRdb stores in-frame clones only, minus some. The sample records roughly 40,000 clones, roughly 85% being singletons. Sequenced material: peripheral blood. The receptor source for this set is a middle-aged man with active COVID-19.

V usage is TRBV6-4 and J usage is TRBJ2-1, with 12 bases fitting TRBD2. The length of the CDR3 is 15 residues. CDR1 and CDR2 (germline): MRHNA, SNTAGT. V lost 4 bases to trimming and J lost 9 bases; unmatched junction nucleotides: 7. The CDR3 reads CASSVLAGGFSEQFF. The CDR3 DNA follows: TGTGCCAGCAGTGTACTAGCGGGAGGCTTCAGTGAGCAGTTCTTC.

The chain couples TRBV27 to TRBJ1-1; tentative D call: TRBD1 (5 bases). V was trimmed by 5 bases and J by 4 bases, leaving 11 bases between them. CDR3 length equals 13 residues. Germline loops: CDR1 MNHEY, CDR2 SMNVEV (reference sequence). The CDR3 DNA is TGTGCCAGCAGTCCCCGCGGGGGCACTGAAGCTTTCTTT. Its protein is CASSPRGGTEAFF.

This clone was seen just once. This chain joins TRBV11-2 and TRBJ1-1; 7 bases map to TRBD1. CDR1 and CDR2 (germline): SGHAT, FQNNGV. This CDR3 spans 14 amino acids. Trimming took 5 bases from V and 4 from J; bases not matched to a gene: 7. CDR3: CASSPWAGGTEAFF. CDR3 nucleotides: TGTGCCAGCAGCCCCTGGGCAGGGGGCACTGAAGCTTTCTTT.

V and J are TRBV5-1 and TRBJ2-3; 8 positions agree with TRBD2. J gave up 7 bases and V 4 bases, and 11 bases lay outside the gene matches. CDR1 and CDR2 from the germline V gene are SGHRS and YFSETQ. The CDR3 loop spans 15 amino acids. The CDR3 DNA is TGCGCCAGCAGCCCCGGGGGGGGCCCATCATATACGCAGTATTTT. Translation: CASSPGGGPSYTQYF.

This CDR3 is CAWSDGVAVQYF. In DNA, the CDR3 is TGTGCCTGGAGTGACGGGGTAGCGGTACAGTACTTC. The gene calls are TRBV30 and TRBJ2-7; the D gene is possibly TRBD2 (6 bases). The germline V and J ends were trimmed by 1 base and 10 bases, with 14 bases remaining between them. The CDR3 is 12 residues long. Germline CDR1 GTSNPN, CDR2 SVGIG (reference sequence).

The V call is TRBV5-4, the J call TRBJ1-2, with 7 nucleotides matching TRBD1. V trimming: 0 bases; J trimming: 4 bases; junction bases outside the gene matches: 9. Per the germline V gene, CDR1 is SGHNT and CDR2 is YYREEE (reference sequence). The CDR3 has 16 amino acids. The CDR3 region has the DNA TGTGCCAGCAGCTTGGAGACAGGGATCGGGGTCTATGGCTACACCTTC. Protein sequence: CASSLETGIGVYGYTF.

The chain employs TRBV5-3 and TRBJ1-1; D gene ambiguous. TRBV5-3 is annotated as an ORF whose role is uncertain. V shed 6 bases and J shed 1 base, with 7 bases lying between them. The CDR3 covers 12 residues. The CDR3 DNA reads TGTGCCAGAATAGTTGGGAACACTGAAGCTTTCTTT. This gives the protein CARIVGNTEAFF.

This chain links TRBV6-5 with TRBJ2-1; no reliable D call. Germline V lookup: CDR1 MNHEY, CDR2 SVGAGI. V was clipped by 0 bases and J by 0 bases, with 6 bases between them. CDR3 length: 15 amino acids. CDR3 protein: CASSYSAHSYNEQFF. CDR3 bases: TGTGCCAGCAGTTACTCGGCTCACTCCTACAATGAGCAGTTCTTC.

This CDR3 is CASSSTRSAETQYF. The CDR3 nucleotides are TGTGCCAGCAGCTCGACTAGGTCGGCAGAGACCCAGTACTTC. The chain uses TRBV11-3 and TRBJ2-5; maybe TRBD2 (6 bases). Germline V CDR1 and CDR2: SGHNT, YENEEA. The V end lost 4 bases, the J end lost 4 bases, and 13 bases lay between the germline ends. This CDR3 spans 14 amino acids.

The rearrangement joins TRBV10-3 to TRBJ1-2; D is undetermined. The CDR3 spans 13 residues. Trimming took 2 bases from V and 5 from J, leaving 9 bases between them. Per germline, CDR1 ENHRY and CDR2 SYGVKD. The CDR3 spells CAISEMSLYGYTF. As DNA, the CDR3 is TGTGCCATCAGTGAGATGAGCCTTTATGGCTACACCTTC.

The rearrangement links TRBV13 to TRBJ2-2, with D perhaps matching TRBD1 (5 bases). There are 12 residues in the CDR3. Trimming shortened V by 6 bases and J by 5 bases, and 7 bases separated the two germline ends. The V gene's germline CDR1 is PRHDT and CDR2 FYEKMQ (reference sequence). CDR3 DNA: TGTGCCAGCAGTCCAGGGACCGGGGAGCTGTTTTTT. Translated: CASSPGTGELFF.

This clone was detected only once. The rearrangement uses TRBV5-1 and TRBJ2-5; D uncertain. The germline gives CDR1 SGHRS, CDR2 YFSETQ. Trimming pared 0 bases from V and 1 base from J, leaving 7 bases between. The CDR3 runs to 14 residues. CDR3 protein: CASSLAAVQETQYF. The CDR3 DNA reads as TGCGCCAGCAGCTTGGCCGCAGTCCAAGAGACCCAGTACTTC. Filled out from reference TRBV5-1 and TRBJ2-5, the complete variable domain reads KAGVTQTPRYLIKTRGQQVTLSCSPISGHRSVSWYQQTPGQGLQFLFEYFSETQRNKGNFPGRFSGRQFSNSRSEMNVSTLELGDSALYLCASSLAAVQETQYFGPGTRLLVL.

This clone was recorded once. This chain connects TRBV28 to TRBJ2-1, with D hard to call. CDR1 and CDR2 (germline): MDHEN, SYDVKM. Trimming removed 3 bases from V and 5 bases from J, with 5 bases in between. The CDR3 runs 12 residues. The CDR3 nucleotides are TGTGCCAGCAGTTTGACAAACAATGAGCAGTTCTTC. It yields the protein CASSLTNNEQFF.

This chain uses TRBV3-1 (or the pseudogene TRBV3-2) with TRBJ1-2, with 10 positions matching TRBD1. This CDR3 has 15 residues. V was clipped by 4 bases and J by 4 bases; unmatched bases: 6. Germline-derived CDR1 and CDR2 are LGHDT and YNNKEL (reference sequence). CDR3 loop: CASSLRTGGGYGYTF. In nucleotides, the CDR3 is TGTGCCAGCAGCCTCCGGACAGGGGGTGGCTATGGCTACACCTTC.

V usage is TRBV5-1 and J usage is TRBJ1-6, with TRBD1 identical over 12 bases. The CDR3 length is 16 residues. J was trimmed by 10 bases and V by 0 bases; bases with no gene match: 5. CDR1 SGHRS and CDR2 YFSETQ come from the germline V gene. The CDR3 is CASSLAGQGAQSPLHF. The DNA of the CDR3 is TGCGCCAGCAGCTTGGCGGGACAGGGGGCCCAATCACCCCTCCACTTT.

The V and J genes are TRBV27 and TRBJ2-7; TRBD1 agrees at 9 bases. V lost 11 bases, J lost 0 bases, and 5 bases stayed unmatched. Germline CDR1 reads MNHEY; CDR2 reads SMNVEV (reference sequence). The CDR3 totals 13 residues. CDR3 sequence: CAVRDRVSYEQYF. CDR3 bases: TGTGCCGTCCGGGACAGGGTCTCCTACGAGCAGTACTTC.

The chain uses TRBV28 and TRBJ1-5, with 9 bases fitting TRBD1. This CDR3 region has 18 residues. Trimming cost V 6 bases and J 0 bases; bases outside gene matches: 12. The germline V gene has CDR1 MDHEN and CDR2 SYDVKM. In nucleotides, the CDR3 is TGTGCCAGCAGGTCAGGACAGGGGCTACCTTATAGCAATCAGCCCCAGCATTTT. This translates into CASRSGQGLPYSNQPQHF.

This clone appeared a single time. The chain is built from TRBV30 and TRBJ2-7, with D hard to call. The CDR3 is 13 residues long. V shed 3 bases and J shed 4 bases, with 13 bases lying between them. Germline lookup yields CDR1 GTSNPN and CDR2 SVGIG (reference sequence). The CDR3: CAWSPGFWYEQYF. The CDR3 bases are TGTGCCTGGAGCCCGGGTTTTTGGTACGAGCAGTACTTC.

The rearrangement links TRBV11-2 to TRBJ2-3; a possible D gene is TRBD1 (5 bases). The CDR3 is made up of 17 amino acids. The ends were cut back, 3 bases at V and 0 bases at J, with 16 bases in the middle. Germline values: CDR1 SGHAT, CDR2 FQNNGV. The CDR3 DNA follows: TGTGCCAGCAGCTTGCTCTTAGGGGTACCGAGCACAGATACGCAGTATTTT. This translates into CASSLLLGVPSTDTQYF.